The T cell receptor (beta chain) under discussion was sequenced for a study of blood T cells in healthy people across ages. Points on this clonotype: A read error is possible here, since a much larger clone lies one base away.

A sample-barcoded 5' primer and a J-beta primer mix were used in a second PCR of roughly 6 to 11 cycles. Using its own MiXCR run on the 5' RACE reads, TCRdb lists one record per CDR3 protein. This sample carries fewer than 600,000 distinct CDR3 sequences, around a quarter of them seen once, and the ten largest clones take 3% to 4%. The CDR3 runs to 11 residues. These data also featured in a second study, about T cells of mothers and their children. That source notes: Unrelated mother-child pairs always had slightly, but never significantly, lower normalized overlap than related pairs.

This chain joins TRBV12-3 or TRBV12-4 and TRBJ2-2; D gene unclear. This clonotype originated in a boy aged 2 to 9 in good health. The material sequenced was blood. The CDR3 spells CAGSFPGELFF. The CDR3 DNA reads as TGTGCCGGCAGTTTCCCCGGGGAGCTGTTTTTT.